Detailed here is one TCR beta chain. Its specificity is unknown. This sample also contains other DNA sequences that code for the same CDR3. The length of the CDR3 is 13 residues. The germline gives CDR1 GTSNPN, CDR2 SVGIG (reference sequence). V gave up 2 bases and J gave up 0 bases, with 5 bases separating them. The data stem from a study of cytomegalovirus exposure and HLA in healthy donors. Study-wide results and limits: TCR beta chain V- and J-gene trimming was linked, in a later analysis, to a missense variant in DCLRE1C. Through in vitro validation, three CMV-associated chains were shown to be specific for CMV antigens.

A multiplex PCR was run with 60 Vbeta primers and 13 Jbeta primers. Profiling relied on immunoSEQ multiplex PCR, and the TCRdb table lists in-frame clones only, not all of them. This table has approximately 150,000 clones, 75% to 80% appearing once. The J gene is TRBJ1-5, the V gene TRBV30, with D uncertain. Input material: PBMCs. The sequence was collected from a male donor in good health and CMV-seronegative. The CDR3: CAWSSDSNQPQHF. For the CDR3, the DNA is TGTGCCTGGAGTTCAGATAGCAATCAGCCCCAGCATTTT.